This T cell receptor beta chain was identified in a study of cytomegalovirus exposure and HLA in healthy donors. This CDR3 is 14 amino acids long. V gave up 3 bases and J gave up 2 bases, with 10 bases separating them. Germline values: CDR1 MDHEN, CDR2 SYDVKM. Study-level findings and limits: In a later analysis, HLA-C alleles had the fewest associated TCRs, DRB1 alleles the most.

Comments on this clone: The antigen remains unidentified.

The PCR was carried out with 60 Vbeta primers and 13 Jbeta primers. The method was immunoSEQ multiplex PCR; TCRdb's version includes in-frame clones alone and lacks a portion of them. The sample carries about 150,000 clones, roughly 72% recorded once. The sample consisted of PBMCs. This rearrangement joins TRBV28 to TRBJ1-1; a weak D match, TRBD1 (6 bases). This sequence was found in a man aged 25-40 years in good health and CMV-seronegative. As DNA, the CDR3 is TGTGCCAGCAGTTTCCCGGACAGAAACACTGAAGCTTTCTTT. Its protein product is CASSFPDRNTEAFF.